Included here is one T cell receptor (beta chain) sequence, with context. Its antigen is not yet known. No base quality information exists; no much larger clone differs at one position. The entry originates in a study of blood T cells in healthy people across ages (dated by TCRdb to between 2015 and 2016). Context from the whole study: In model experiments, template switching captured roughly one uniquely barcoded TCR beta cDNA molecule for every two T cells. To track age-related changes in TCR beta repertoire diversity, the study relied on deep sequencing normalized with unique cDNA molecular identifiers. The donors were split into four age groups: young (average roughly 15 years), middle-aged (roughly 42), aged (approximately 60) and long-lived (approximately 80). To avoid experimental bias, donors of different ages were spread randomly across the sequencing lanes. Using the same blood draw, the study looked at two additional independent replicas of 1 million unique cDNA reads for two donors, one aged 18 to 30 and the other aged 80 or older. General findings and caveats noted by the study authors: Conclusive comparison of naive and antigen-experienced compartments was prevented by the profiling of bulk unsorted PBMCs. Compared with the aged group, the long-lived group had more naive CD4+ T cells, fewer expanded clones and increased TCR diversity, suggesting age selection. Observed TCR beta diversity correlated strongly with the percentage of naive T cells measured by flow cytometry. Estimates of total diversity based on one million sequenced T cells were regarded as lower bounds and as underestimates. Because donor CMV infection status was unknown, age-related changes in expanded clonotypes were potentially confounded. As age increased, observed TCR beta diversity per million T cells dropped in a roughly linear way, and a significant reduction was already evident by age 40.

As encoded in the germline V gene, CDR1 is SGHTA while CDR2 is FQGNSA. The CDR3 contains 14 residues, cysteine and phenylalanine counted. Only CDR3 DNA remains: 42 bases, in frame from the first base. At the junction V is shortened by 1 base and J by 11 bases, with 17 bases in between. Library preparation used 5' RACE. Sequencing was carried out with an Illumina HiSeq 2500. A second PCR of 7 to 11 cycles was performed with a sample-barcoded 5' primer and a J-beta primer mix. A template-switch 5' adaptor carrying 12 random nucleotides introduced a unique molecular identifier onto each TCR beta cDNA molecule. Each sample yielded at least 3 million CDR3-containing paired-end reads. All of the RNA was converted into first-strand cDNA using the Mint cDNA synthesis kit, with a TRBC-specific oligonucleotide serving as the primer. Following uracil-DNA glycosylase treatment, all cDNA underwent a first 18-cycle PCR with the universal primers M1SS and BC2_uni_R. The original pipeline was this. For normalization, 1 million high-quality reads were randomly selected from each sample, with every read carrying a distinct molecular identifier. Instead of being binned into consensus sequences, reads with shared molecular identifiers were discarded. MiTCR, run with a Q25 quality threshold and the strictest error-elimination algorithm, handled CDR3 identification, clonotype clustering and error correction. A nonparametric unseen species model with Euler transformation was used to estimate lower-bound total TCR beta diversity. The public reads were reanalyzed by TCRdb: fastp trimming at Q25, MiXCR alignment, in-frame beta chains only. CDR3 protein duplicates are merged, each entry listing the most common genes and DNA. TCRdb's processing, not the study's, gives the V and J calls here. The sample records over 300,000 distinct CDR3 sequences, roughly half of which are singletons. 45% to 60% of the sample rests with the top ten.

The donors were about 40 Caucasian individuals from Russia, aged 6 to 90 years, who were systemically healthy. Each donor gave 9 to 10 milliliters of peripheral blood, collected into EDTA-treated Vacutainer tubes. Ficoll-Paque density-gradient centrifugation was used to isolate PBMCs, with at least 6 million obtained per sample. Total RNA, at least 6 micrograms per sample, was extracted from PBMCs with Trizol reagent. Naive CD45RAhigh/CD27high T cell percentages were measured by flow cytometry on a PBMC aliquot from every donor. The sequence is built from TRBV7-2 and TRBJ2-5, with a tentative D gene TRBD1 over 5 matching bases. Source material: blood. This TCR derives from a man aged 60 to 75 in good health. Read as DNA, the sequence is TGTGCCAGCAGCTTAGTCCCCGCAGGGAATGAGCAGTACTTC. This codes for CASSLVPAGNEQYF.